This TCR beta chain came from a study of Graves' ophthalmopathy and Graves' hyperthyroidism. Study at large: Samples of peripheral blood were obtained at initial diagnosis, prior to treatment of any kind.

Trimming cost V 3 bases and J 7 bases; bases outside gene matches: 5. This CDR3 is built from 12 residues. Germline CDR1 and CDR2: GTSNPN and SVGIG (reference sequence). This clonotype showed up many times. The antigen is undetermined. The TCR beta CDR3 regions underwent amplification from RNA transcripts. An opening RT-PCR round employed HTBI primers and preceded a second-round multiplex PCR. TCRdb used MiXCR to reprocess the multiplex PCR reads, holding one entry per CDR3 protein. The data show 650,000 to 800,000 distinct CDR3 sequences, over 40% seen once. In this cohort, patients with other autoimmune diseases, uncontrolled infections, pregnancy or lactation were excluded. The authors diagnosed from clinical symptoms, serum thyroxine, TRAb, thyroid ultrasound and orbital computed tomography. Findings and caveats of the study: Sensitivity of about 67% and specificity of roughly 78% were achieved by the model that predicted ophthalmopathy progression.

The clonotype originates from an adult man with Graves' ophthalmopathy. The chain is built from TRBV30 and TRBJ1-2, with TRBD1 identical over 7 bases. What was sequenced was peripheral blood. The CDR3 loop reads CAWRTGLRGYTF. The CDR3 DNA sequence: TGTGCCTGGAGGACAGGGTTACGTGGCTACACCTTC.